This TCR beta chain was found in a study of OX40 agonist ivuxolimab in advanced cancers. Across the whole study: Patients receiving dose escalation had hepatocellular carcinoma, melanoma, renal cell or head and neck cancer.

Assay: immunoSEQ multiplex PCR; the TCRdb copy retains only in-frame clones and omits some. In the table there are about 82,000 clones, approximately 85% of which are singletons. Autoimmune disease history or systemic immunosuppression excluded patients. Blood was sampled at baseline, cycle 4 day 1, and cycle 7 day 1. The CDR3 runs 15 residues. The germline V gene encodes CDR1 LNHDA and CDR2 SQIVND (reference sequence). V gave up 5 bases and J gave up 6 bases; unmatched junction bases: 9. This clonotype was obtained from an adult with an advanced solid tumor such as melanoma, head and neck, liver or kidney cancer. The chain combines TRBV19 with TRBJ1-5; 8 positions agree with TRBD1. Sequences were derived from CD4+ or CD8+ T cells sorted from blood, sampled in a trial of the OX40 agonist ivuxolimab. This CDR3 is CASSPRTGRSQPQHF. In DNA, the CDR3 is TGTGCCAGTAGTCCCCGGACAGGGAGAAGTCAGCCCCAGCATTTT.